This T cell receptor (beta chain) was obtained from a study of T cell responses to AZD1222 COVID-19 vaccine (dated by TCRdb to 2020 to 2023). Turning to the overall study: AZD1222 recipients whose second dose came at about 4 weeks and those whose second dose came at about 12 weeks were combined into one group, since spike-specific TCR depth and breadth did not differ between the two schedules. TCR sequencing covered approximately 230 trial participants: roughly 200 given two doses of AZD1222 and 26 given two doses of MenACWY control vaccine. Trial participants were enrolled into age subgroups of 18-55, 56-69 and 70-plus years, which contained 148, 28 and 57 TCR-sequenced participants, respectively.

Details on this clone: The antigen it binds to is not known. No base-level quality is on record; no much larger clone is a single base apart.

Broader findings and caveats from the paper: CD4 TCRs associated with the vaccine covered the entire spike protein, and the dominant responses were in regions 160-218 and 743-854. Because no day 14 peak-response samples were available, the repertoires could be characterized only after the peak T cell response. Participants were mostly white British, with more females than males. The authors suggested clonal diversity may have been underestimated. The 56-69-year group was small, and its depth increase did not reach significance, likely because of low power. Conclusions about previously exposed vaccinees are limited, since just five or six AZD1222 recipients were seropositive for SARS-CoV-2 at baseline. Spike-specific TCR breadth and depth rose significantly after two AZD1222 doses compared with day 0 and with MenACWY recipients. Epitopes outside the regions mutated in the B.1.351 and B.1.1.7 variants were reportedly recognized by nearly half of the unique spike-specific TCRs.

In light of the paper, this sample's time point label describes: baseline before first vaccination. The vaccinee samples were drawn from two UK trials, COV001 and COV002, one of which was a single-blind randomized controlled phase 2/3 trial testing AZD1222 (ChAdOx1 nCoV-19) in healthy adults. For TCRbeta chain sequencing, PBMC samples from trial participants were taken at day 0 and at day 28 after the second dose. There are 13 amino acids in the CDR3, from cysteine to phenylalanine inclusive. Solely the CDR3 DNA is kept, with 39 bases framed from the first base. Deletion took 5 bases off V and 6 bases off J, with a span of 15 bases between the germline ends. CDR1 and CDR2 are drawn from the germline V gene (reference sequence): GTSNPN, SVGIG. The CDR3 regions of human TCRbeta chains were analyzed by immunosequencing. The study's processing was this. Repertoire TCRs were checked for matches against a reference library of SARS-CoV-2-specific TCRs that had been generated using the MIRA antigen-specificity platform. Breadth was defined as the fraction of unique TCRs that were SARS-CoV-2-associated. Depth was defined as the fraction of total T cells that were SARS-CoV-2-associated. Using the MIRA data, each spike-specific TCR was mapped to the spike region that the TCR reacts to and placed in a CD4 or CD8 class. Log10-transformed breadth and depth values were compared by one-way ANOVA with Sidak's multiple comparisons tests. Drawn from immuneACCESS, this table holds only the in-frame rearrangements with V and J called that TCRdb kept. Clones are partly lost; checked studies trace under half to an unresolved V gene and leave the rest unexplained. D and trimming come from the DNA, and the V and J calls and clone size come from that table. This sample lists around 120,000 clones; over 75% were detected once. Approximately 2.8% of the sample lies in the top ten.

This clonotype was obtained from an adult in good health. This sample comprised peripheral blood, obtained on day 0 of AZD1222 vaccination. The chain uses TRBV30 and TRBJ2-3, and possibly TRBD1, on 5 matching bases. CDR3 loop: CAWQSRGGDTQYF. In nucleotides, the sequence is TGTGCCTGGCAGAGTAGGGGTGGGGATACGCAGTATTTT.